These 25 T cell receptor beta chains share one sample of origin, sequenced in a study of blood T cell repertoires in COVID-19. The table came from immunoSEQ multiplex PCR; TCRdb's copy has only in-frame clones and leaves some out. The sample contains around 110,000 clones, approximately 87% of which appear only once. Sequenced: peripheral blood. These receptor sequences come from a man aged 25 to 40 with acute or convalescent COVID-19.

The CDR3 nucleotides are TGTGCCAGTAGTACCCGTCGAAGCGGCGCCTACAATGAGCAGTTCTTC. This gives the protein CASSTRRSGAYNEQFF. The V and J genes are TRBV19 and TRBJ2-1, with a possible D match to TRBD2 (5 bases). The CDR3 has 16 amino acids. CDR1 LNHDA and CDR2 SQIVND come from the germline V gene (reference sequence). The germline V and J ends were trimmed by 4 bases and 2 bases, with 15 bases remaining between them.

CDR3 region: CASSENYRDRGYNEQFF. CDR3 coding DNA: TGTGCCAGCAGTGAAAACTATCGGGACAGGGGGTACAATGAGCAGTTCTTC. The rearrangement joins TRBV6-1 to TRBJ2-1; the match to TRBD1 covers 11 bases. This CDR3 is 17 amino acids long. Germline V gene sequence: CDR1 MNHNS, CDR2 SASEGT. Trimming cost V 2 bases and J 4 bases; bases outside gene matches: 7.

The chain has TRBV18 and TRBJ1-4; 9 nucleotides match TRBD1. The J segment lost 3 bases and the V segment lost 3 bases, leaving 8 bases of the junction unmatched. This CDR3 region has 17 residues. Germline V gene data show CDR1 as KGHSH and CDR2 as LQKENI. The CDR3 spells CASSPRTGALANEKLFF. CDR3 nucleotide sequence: TGTGCCAGCTCACCCAGGACAGGGGCGCTGGCTAATGAAAAACTGTTTTTT.

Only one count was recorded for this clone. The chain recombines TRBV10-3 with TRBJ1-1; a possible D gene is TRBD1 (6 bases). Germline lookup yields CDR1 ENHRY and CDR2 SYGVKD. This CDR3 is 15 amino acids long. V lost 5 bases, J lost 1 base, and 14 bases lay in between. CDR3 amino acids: CAISPSGTSNTEAFF. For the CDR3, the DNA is TGTGCCATCAGTCCCTCCGGGACATCGAACACTGAAGCTTTCTTT.

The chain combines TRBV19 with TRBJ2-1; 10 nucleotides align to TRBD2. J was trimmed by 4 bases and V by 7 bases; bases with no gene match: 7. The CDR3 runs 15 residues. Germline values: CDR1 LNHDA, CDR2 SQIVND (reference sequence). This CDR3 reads CASTPTSGVYNEQFF. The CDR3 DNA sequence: TGTGCCAGTACGCCCACTAGCGGGGTATACAATGAGCAGTTCTTC.

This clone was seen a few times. Here the CDR3 reads CASSIQQGSGEQYF. CDR3 bases: TGTGCCAGCAGCATTCAACAGGGATCTGGGGAGCAGTACTTC. J is TRBJ2-7 and V is TRBV11-3; D possibly corresponds to TRBD1 (6 bases). The CDR3 extends over 14 amino acids. Germline V gives CDR1 SGHNT, CDR2 YENEEA. Between the trimmed V and J ends, which lost 5 bases and 7 bases, there was a span of 18 bases.

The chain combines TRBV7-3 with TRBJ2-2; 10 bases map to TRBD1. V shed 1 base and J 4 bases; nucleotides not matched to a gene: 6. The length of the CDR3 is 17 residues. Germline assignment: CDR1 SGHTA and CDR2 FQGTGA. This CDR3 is CASSLKGQGLGTGELFF. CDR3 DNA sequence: TGTGCCAGCAGCTTAAAGGGACAGGGGTTAGGCACCGGGGAGCTGTTTTTT.

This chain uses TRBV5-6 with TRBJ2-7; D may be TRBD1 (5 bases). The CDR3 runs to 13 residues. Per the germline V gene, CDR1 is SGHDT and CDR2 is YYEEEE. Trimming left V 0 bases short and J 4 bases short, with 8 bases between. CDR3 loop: CASSLVNRYEQYV. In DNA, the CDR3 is TGTGCCAGCAGCTTGGTTAACAGGTACGAGCAGTACGTC.

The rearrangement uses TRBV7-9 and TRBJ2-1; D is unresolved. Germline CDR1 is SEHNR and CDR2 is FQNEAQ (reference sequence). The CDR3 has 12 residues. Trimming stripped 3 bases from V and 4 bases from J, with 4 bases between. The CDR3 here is CASSFEYNEQFF. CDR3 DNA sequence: TGTGCCAGCAGCTTTGAGTACAATGAGCAGTTCTTC.

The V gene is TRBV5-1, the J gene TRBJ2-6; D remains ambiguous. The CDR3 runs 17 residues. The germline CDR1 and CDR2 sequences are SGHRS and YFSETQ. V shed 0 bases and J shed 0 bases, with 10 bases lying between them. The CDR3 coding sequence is TGCGCCAGCAGCTTGGGACAAACAACCTCTGGGGCCAACGTCCTGACTTTC. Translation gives CASSLGQTTSGANVLTF.

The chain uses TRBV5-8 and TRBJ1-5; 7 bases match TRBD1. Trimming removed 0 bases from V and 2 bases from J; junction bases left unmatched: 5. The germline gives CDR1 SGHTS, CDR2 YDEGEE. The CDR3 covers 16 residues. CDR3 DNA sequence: TGTGCCAGCAGCTTGGTACCAGGGGGAGGCAATCAGCCCCAGCATTTT. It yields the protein CASSLVPGGGNQPQHF.

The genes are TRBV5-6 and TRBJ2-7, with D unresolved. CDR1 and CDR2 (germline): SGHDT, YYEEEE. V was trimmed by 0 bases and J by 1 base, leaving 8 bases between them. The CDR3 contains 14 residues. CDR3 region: CASSLADISYEQYF. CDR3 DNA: TGTGCCAGCAGCTTGGCTGACATTTCCTACGAGCAGTACTTC.

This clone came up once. The CDR3 region is CASGLAARDTQYF. Written as DNA, the CDR3 is TGTGCCAGCGGACTAGCGGCCAGAGATACGCAGTATTTT. The J gene is TRBJ2-3, the V gene TRBV12-3 or TRBV12-4, with 10 bases aligning to TRBD2. Trimming removed 8 bases from V and 5 bases from J; junction bases left unmatched: 4. The CDR3 length is 13 residues.

The DNA of the CDR3 is TGTGCCAGCAGCAAAGGGGGGACTAGCGGGGGCCAAGAGACCCAGTACTTC. Translated, it gives CASSKGGTSGGQETQYF. The chain recombines TRBV21-1 with TRBJ2-5; the D segment call TRBD2 is taken from the table without a DNA check. TRBV21-1 is designated a pseudogene. This CDR3 comprises 17 residues.

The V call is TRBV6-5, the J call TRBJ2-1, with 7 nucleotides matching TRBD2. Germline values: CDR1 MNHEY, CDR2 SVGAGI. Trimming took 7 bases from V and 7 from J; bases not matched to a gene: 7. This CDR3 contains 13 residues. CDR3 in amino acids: CASTSGNWNEQFF. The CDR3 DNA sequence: TGTGCCAGCACAAGCGGGAACTGGAATGAGCAGTTCTTC.

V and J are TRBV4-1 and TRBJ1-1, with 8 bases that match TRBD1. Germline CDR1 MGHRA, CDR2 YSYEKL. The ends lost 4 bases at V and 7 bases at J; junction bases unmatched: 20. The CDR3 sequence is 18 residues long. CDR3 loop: CASSLRLTKQGEVIEAFF. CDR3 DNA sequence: TGCGCCAGCAGCCTTAGACTAACAAAACAGGGGGAAGTTATTGAAGCTTTCTTT.

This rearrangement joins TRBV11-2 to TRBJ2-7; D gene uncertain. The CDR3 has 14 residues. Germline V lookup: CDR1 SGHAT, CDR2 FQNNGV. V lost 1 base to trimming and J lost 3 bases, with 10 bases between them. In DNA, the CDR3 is TGTGCCAGCAGCTTAGGGTCGGTAGACTACGAGCAGTACGTC. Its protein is CASSLGSVDYEQYV.

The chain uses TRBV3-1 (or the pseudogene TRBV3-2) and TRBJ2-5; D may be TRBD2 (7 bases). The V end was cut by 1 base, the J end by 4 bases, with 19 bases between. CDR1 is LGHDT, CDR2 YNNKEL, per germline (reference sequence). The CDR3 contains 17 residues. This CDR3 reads CASSQASGAGASETQYF. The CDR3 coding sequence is TGTGCCAGCAGCCAAGCCTCGGGGGCGGGAGCCTCAGAGACCCAGTACTTC.

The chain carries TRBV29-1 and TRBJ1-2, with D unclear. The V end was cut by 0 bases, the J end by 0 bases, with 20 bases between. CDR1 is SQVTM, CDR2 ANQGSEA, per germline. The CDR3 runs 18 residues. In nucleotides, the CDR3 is TGCAGCGTTGAAGATCTCAACGCTTCCGGGAGCCCTAACTATGGCTACACCTTC. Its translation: CSVEDLNASGSPNYGYTF.

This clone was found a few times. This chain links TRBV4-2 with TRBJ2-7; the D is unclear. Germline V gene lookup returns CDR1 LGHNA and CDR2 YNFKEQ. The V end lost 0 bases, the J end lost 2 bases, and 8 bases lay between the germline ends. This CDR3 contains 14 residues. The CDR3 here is CASSQEKEAYEQYF. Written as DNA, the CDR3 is TGTGCCAGCAGCCAAGAAAAAGAGGCCTACGAGCAGTACTTC.

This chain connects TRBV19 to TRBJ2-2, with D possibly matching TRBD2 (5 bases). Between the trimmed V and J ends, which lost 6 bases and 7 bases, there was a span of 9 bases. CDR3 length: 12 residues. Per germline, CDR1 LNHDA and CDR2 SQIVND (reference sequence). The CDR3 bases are TGTGCCAGTAGCCATGGAGGCGGGGAGCTGTTTTTT. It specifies CASSHGGGELFF.

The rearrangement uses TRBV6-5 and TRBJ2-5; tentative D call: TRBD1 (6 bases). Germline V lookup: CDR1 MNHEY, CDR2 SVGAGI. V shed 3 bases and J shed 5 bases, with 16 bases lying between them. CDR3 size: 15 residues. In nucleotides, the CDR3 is TGTGCCAGCAGTTATGGCCCAGGGGTTTCGGAGACCCAGTACTTC. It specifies CASSYGPGVSETQYF.

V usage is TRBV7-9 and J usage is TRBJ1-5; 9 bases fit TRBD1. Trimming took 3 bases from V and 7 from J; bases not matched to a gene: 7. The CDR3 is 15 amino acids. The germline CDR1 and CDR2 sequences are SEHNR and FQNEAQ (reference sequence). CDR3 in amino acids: CASSLGQGGGQPQHF. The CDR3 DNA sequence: TGTGCCAGCAGCTTGGGACAGGGTGGGGGACAGCCCCAGCATTTT.

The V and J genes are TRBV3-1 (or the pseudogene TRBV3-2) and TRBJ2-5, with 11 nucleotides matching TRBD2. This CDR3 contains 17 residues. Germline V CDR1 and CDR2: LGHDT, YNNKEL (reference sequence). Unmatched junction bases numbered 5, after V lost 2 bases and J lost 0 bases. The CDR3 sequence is CASSQRASGGHQETQYF. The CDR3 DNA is TGTGCCAGCAGCCAACGGGCTAGCGGGGGGCACCAAGAGACCCAGTACTTC.

The DNA of the CDR3 is TGTGCCAGTAGTGCCCAGGGGAACACCGGGGAGCTGTTTTTT. Translation gives CASSAQGNTGELFF. The chain combines TRBV19 with TRBJ2-2; weak D call: TRBD1 (5 bases). The CDR3 has 14 residues. The germline gives CDR1 LNHDA, CDR2 SQIVND (reference sequence). Trimming cost V 5 bases and J 1 base, with 8 bases left between them.